This T cell receptor (beta chain) derives from a study of T cell responses to AZD1222 COVID-19 vaccine. Using immunoSEQ multiplex PCR, the repertoire was profiled, and TCRdb retains in-frame clones only, with some absent. The sample holds fewer than 200,000 clones; 80% to 90% are singletons and the top ten take under 8%. V lost 0 bases, J lost 5 bases, and 6 bases lay in between. The CDR3 is 13 residues long. The germline CDR1 and CDR2 sequences are SGDLS and YYNGEE. The TCR originated in an adult in good health. This specimen was peripheral blood, taken on day 0 of AZD1222 vaccination. The chain combines TRBV9 with TRBJ1-5; D is undetermined. Here the CDR3 DNA reads TGTGCCAGCAGCGTAGGGGTCGATCAGCCCCAGCATTTT. Protein sequence: CASSVGVDQPQHF.